This TCR beta chain was captured in a study of intratumoral heterogeneity in liver cancer. Describing the broader study: Across the full roughly 15-patient cohort, most patients were male and the median age was 63 years. The study combined RNA-seq, DNA sequencing, TCR-seq and SNP array data from multiple regions of hepatocellular carcinoma specimens to study intratumor heterogeneity. The full cohort included more than 65 multiregional samples from roughly 14 HCC patients, consisting of roughly 50 tumoral regions and 20 or so adjacent nontumoral regions. What the work shows at the level of the full study, not this receptor alone: Limitations acknowledged by the authors included a relatively low number of patients and under-sampled representation of tumor-infiltrating lymphocytes.

Every patient had early-stage hepatocellular carcinoma and went to surgical resection without receiving any prior therapy. No macroscopic evidence of necrosis or hemorrhage was present in the sampled areas. TCR sequencing (ImmunoSeq) was performed on multiple regions from two patients. Each frozen resection tissue sample was taken at least 1 cm away from every other sample. Samples with the label N were taken from nontumoral liver tissue next to the tumor. Genomic DNA was extracted from bulk tissue using the DNeasy blood and tissue kit. This clone appeared a single time. The antigen it binds to is not known. Nothing much larger sits one base from this clone, and base qualities are not available. Using the immunoSEQ assay, the TCR beta chain CDR3 regions were sequenced from genomic DNA. Rearranged VDJ segments were amplified with primers annealing to V and J segments. Per the original workflow: Clonality and richness metrics were computed with the ImmunoSeq Analyzer software. To find clones with differing abundance between regions, Fisher's exact test was applied together with a beta-binomial method for extra stringency. TCRdb mirrors the immuneACCESS table, restricted to in-frame sequences. Some clones are absent from its copies; in checked studies, under half trace to an unresolved V gene, and the reason for the others is unknown. The DNA gave D and trimming, while V, J and clone size come from that table. A total of about 20,000 clones appear in this sample, around 67% of them only once. About 18% of the sample is taken by the ten largest.

The clonotype was recovered from an older woman with hepatocellular carcinoma. Sequences were derived from tumor-adjacent normal tissue, sampled before any cancer treatment.

The DNA is as follows: TGCGCCAGCATCGGACTAGCCTCGGGAACCGGGGAGCTGTTTTTT. It specifies CASIGLASGTGELFF. The chain uses TRBV5-1 and TRBJ2-2; 8 central bases correspond to TRBD2. Sequences SGHRS (CDR1) and YFSETQ (CDR2) are obtained from the germline V gene. The cysteine opens and the phenylalanine closes a CDR3 of 15 amino acids. The CDR3 DNA has 45 bases and is translated from base 1. After removal of 6 bases from V and 5 bases from J, the junction retains 9 bases not matched to a gene.